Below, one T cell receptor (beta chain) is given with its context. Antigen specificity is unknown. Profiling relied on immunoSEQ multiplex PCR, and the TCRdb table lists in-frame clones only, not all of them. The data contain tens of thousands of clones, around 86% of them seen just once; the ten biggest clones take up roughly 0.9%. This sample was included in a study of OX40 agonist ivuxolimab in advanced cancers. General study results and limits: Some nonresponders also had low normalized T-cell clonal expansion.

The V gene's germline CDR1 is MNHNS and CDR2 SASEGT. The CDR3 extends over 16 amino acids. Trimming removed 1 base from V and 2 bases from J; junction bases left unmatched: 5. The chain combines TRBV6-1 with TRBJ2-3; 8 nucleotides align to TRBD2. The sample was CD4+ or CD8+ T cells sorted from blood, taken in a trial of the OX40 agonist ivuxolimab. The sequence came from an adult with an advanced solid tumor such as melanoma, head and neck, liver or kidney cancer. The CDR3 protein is CASSEGVGRATDTQYF. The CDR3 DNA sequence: TGTGCCAGCAGTGAAGGGGTCGGGAGGGCCACAGATACGCAGTATTTT.